What follows describes a single T cell receptor beta chain. Which antigen it targets is not known. Per-base quality was not reported, and no clone a single base away is much larger than it. The entry originates in a study of neurological immune-mediated disorders (dated by TCRdb to the late 2010s). About the full investigation: The study compared peripheral blood TCR-beta repertoires of HTLV-I-associated myelopathy (HAM/TSP) patients, multiple sclerosis patients and healthy controls using UMI-based sequencing. The approximately 110 TCR-beta libraries included longitudinal samples, technical triplicates and paired sorted CD4+ and CD8+ T-cell subsets alongside PBMC samples. The cohort comprised about 68 subjects: roughly 14 HAM/TSP patients, some 34 multiple sclerosis patients and about 20 healthy controls. Findings and caveats that apply to the study as a whole: No identical CDR3 amino acid sequences were found to be shared among expanded clones across subjects, suggesting that TCR-beta repertoires were private in all groups. TCR clonal expansion was highest in HAM/TSP patients and lowest in MS patients, with MS patients falling below even healthy controls.

Taken from the germline V gene (reference sequence), the CDR1 and CDR2 loops are MNHEY and SMNVEV. V loses 7 bases of germline sequence and J loses 3 bases, and the interval between the two ends is 9 bases. From cysteine to phenylalanine, the CDR3 is 12 amino acids long. Only the CDR3 DNA is retained, 36 bases long and in frame from the first base. cDNA was synthesized by template-switch 5'RACE using a primer with a 10-nucleotide random unique molecular identifier that tagged each TCR transcript. Over 190 million TCR-beta sequences, covering 15-18 subjects, were produced in each sequencing run. The RNeasy kit was used for extraction of total RNA. The KAPA Real-time Library Amplification kit was used to amplify TCR-beta VDJ regions with primers targeting the TCR constant region and the 5'RACE anchor. A first PCR added sample indexes and Illumina adaptors, and a second PCR then raised library yield. After Ampure bead purification, the TCR product of roughly 650 bp was size-selected on a 2% E-gel SizeSelection system. Before pooling, library quality was assessed on a Bioanalyzer, concentration was determined with Qubit, and library quantification was performed with the Kapa Library Quantification kit. An Illumina HiSeq 2500 was used to sequence the libraries paired-end at 2 x 150 bp. To increase sequence diversity, roughly 24-31% phiX was spiked into each library pool. For the original study's pipeline: The UMI-based MiGEC pipeline processed quality-filtered reads and removed over 75% of raw TCR sequences during error correction. IMGT germline references were used for alignment of VDJ genes, and clonotypes were defined by a unique CDR3 amino acid sequence together with V-J genes. Clonal expansion, Shannon diversity, and CDR3 relatedness (CalcPairwiseDistances, ClusterSamples) were evaluated with VDJtools, and phylogenetic trees were built with CLCbio workbench. A clone was classed as expanded if it had 8 or more unique UMIs, a cutoff based on coefficient-of-variation modelling across technical triplicates. TCRdb redid the processing of the public reads, applying fastp at Q25 and MiXCR, and retained in-frame beta chains. Identical CDR3 proteins give one entry, which carries the most common genes and DNA. The V and J calls shown here were made by TCRdb, not taken from the authors' results. The sample contains approximately 20,000 distinct CDR3 sequences, 27% of them found a single time. The top ten constitute 33% of the sample.

For the unsorted PBMC libraries, 2 million PBMCs were stored in RNAlater at -80 degrees C until RNA extraction and were used to generate the libraries. Peripheral blood was subjected to Ficoll-Hypaque density gradient centrifugation to isolate PBMCs, which were then cryopreserved in liquid nitrogen. The sample was PBMCs. Here the chain combines TRBV27 and TRBJ1-1; the D gene cannot be named for sure. The TCR was taken from a man aged 45-65 years with HTLV-1-associated myelopathy (HAM/TSP). The sequenced DNA: TGTGCCAGCAAGGGCACGTACACTGAAGCTTTCTTT. It is translated as CASKGTYTEAFF.